Listed below are T cell receptor beta chains from one sample, sequenced in a study of blood T cell repertoires in COVID-19. Libraries were prepared by immunoSEQ multiplex PCR; TCRdb keeps only in-frame clonotypes and omits some of them. The repertoire holds about 280,000 clones, over 75% seen once, with about 14% in the top ten. Sequenced: peripheral blood. Receptor source: a human donor in a cohort sampled during active COVID-19. Both conserved end residues are part of each CDR3. A D gene is named only where the DNA matches it firmly. For some rows the clone size is stated as once, few or many, or as a class when expanded; others skip it.

D	V	J	length	size	DNA	CDR3
-	TRBV28	TRBJ2-1	15	few	TGTGCCAGCAGTTTGCCATCGTATAGCTACAATGAGCAGTTCTTC	CASSLPSYSYNEQFF
TRBD2	TRBV19	TRBJ2-1	18	-	TGTGCCAGTAGTTCCAGGACTAGCGGGGCCTCCTCCTACAATGAGCAGTTCTTC	CASSSRTSGASSYNEQFF
-	TRBV7-9	TRBJ2-1	15	once	TGTGCCAGCAGCTCCTACCGGGACTTCTACAATGAGCAGTTCTTC	CASSSYRDFYNEQFF
-	TRBV5-1	TRBJ2-1	14	-	TGCGCCAGCAGCTATAAGCGTGAAAACAATGAGCAGTTCTTC	CASSYKRENNEQFF
-	TRBV9	TRBJ2-1	15	-	TGTGCCAGCAGCCTCTTCGGGGGCTCCTACAATGAGCAGTTCTTC	CASSLFGGSYNEQFF
TRBD2	TRBV19	TRBJ2-7	17	-	TGTGCCAGTAGTCGAAGACTAGCGGGAATCGCGGTCCACGAGCAGTACTTC	CASSRRLAGIAVHEQYF
-	TRBV7-8	TRBJ2-5	12	-	TGTGCCAGCAGCCGACTACGGGAGACCCAGTACTTC	CASSRLRETQYF
TRBD2	TRBV5-1	TRBJ2-2	16	few	TGCGCCAGCAGCCCCGAAGCGGGGTTAAACACCGGGGAGCTGTTTTTT	CASSPEAGLNTGELFF
-	TRBV5-1	TRBJ2-1	12	-	TGCGCCAGCAGCTTGATTCTCGATGAGCAGTTCTTC	CASSLILDEQFF
TRBD1	TRBV19	TRBJ2-6	18	-	TGTGCCAGTAGTATCCCCAACAGGGGGATCTCTGGGGCCAACGTCCTGACTTTC	CASSIPNRGISGANVLTF
TRBD2	TRBV30	TRBJ2-5	16	-	TGTGCCTGGAGGGAAGCGGGAGGAAGGCGTCAAGAGACCCAGTACTTC	CAWREAGGRRQETQYF
-	TRBV12-3/TRBV12-4	TRBJ1-6	13	-	TGTGCCAGCCGACTGGGTATGGATTCACCCCTCCACTTT	CASRLGMDSPLHF